The subject of this entry is one TCR beta chain. Antigen specificity is unknown. This entry comes from a study of T cell repertoires in cytomegalovirus infection. Overall study: Well-studied HLA-B-restricted CMV epitopes were used in the study alongside recently identified HLA-C-restricted ones. An indication of both CMV infection and matching HLA type came from public TCR beta signatures. Whole-study results and caveats: CMV carriers having the relevant HLA were flagged by cumulative public TCR beta family frequency.

With 7 bases removed from V and 12 bases from J, the gap between germline ends came to 16 bases. Germline loops: CDR1 SNHLY, CDR2 FYNNEI. The CDR3 has 12 residues. One entry per CDR3 protein, called by TCRdb with MiXCR from the reads. The sample gives roughly 90,000 distinct CDR3 sequences, about 24% of which show up once; about half is in the top ten. The sequencing here drew on CD8+ T cells from cultured PBMCs, taken from culture after CMV antigen stimulation. This chain joins TRBV2 and TRBJ2-1; possibly TRBD1 or TRBD2 for D (5 bases each). The TCR was taken from a human donor in good health (CMV status not recorded). Some clones in this sample may be carry-over from other donors' samples. CDR3 amino acids: CASTWDLKGQFF. For the CDR3, the DNA is TGTGCCAGCACCTGGGACCTGAAGGGGCAGTTCTTC. Full variable domain (missing parts from reference TRBV2 and TRBJ2-1): EPEVTQTPSHQVTQMGQEVILRCVPISNHLYFYWYRQILGQKVEFLVSFYNNEISEKSEIFDDQFSVERPDGSNFTLKIRSTKLEDSAMYFCASTWDLKGQFFGPGTRLTVL.